This T cell receptor beta chain was documented in a study of OX40 agonist ivuxolimab in advanced cancers. At the level of the study: Of the participants, under 50% had some prior anti-PD-1, anti-PD-L1 or anti-CTLA-4 therapy, which was allowed.

Repertoires were generated with immunoSEQ multiplex PCR, while TCRdb's copy carries only in-frame clones and drops some. The table lists 70,000 or so clones, 75% to 90% of them singletons. CDR3 size: 12 residues. Germline assignment: CDR1 SGHDT and CDR2 YYEEEE. V shed 4 bases and J 7 bases; nucleotides not matched to a gene: 2. Specimen: CD4+ or CD8+ T cells sorted from blood, collected in a trial of the OX40 agonist ivuxolimab. The sequence was collected from an adult with an advanced solid tumor such as melanoma, head and neck, liver or kidney cancer. The rearrangement uses TRBV5-6 and TRBJ1-2; 9 nucleotides match TRBD1. CDR3 protein: CASSRTGAGYTF. DNA of the CDR3: TGTGCCAGCAGCCGGACAGGGGCTGGCTACACCTTC.